This TCR beta chain was observed in a study of T-cell reconstitution after alpha-beta-depleted transplantation in children. General study results and limits: A year had passed since transplant, and T-cell counts and diversity by then came mostly from newly produced T cells. Reports say that about two months after transplant, the alpha-beta T cells came out of several hundred graft clones that had expanded. Surviving recipient cells, namely T cells and thymic progenitors, were the source of high day-60 TCRbeta diversity in some patients.

Losses at the gene ends were 3 bases for V and 4 bases for J; bases not matched to a gene: 11. Germline-derived CDR1 and CDR2 are KGHSH and LQKENI. This CDR3 is 16 amino acids long. A TCRbeta library incorporating unique molecular identifiers was prepared. TCRdb fed the PCR reads into MiXCR, producing one record per CDR3 protein. The repertoire includes about a million distinct CDR3 sequences, about 26% of them detected once, and under 30% sits in the top ten. Details on this clonotype: Its antigen is undetermined.

The TCR comes from a boy in the first two years of life who had a stem cell transplant for SCID, so the T cells may come from the graft donor. The sequences come from PBMCs, mostly from graft donor cells, collected 360 days after TCRalphabeta/CD19-depleted stem cell transplant. The chain has TRBV18 and TRBJ1-1; TRBD1 agrees at 7 bases. The CDR3 sequence: CASSPEAVAGGTEAFF. The DNA for the CDR3 is TGTGCCAGCTCACCGGAGGCGGTCGCAGGGGGCACTGAAGCTTTCTTT.